These 7 T cell receptor beta chains were sequenced from one sample in a study of blood T cells in healthy people across ages. For the second PCR, which ran for about 6 to 11 cycles, a sample-barcoded 5' primer and a J-beta primer mix were used. TCRdb re-called the 5' RACE reads with MiXCR, one entry per CDR3 protein. The table records 1.5 million to 2 million distinct CDR3 sequences, 30% to 40% of them present only once. Sequencing was done on a sample of blood. The source of these receptors is a human donor in good health.

The V gene is TRBV5-6, the J gene TRBJ2-2; D is unclear. Germline V gene data show CDR1 as SGHDT and CDR2 as YYEEEE. Between the trimmed V and J ends, which lost 0 bases and 6 bases, there was a span of 12 bases. The CDR3 runs 15 residues. The CDR3 loop is CASSLVTTVPGELFF. CDR3 DNA sequence: TGTGCCAGCAGCTTGGTTACTACGGTCCCCGGGGAGCTGTTTTTT.

Comments on this clonotype: A much larger clone lies a single base off, so this may be a read error. The V gene is TRBV7-6, the J gene TRBJ1-2, with 7 bases matching TRBD1. V trimming: 6 bases; J trimming: 7 bases; junction bases outside the gene matches: 8. This CDR3 is 13 amino acids long. The V gene's germline CDR1 is SGHVS and CDR2 FNYEAQ. CDR3 DNA sequence: TGTGCCAGCAGGTTCAGACAGGGAGGTGGCTACACCTTC. Residues: CASRFRQGGGYTF.

This chain uses TRBV4-2 with TRBJ2-7; D perhaps matches TRBD2 (6 bases). Per germline, CDR1 LGHNA and CDR2 YNFKEQ. The CDR3 covers 16 residues. V lost 1 base to trimming and J lost 4 bases, with 17 bases between them. Written as DNA, the CDR3 is TGTGCCAGCAGCCAAGCCATGGGGACTGGAAATTACGAGCAGTACTTC. It codes for CASSQAMGTGNYEQYF.

The chain joins TRBV20-1 to TRBJ1-2; D gene uncertain. The CDR3 loop spans 12 amino acids. Germline lookup yields CDR1 DFQATT and CDR2 SNEGSKA (reference sequence). The V and J ends lost 3 bases and 11 bases respectively, with 16 bases between them. CDR3 in amino acids: CSASNPGVGYTF. CDR3 nucleotides: TGCAGTGCTAGCAACCCCGGGGTCGGGTACACCTTC.

This clonotype was seen once. The chain combines TRBV27 with TRBJ2-7; no clear D. The CDR3 length is 12 residues. V gave up 4 bases and J gave up 5 bases, with 9 bases separating them. Germline values: CDR1 MNHEY, CDR2 SMNVEV (reference sequence). This CDR3 reads CASSSLGHEQYF. DNA for the CDR3: TGTGCCAGCAGTTCCCTAGGTCACGAGCAGTACTTC.

This clonotype has only a few counts. V gene TRBV6-1 combines with J gene TRBJ2-7; possible D gene TRBD2, 5 bases. Germline V gives CDR1 MNHNS, CDR2 SASEGT. Trimming shortened V by 3 bases and J by 7 bases, and 13 bases separated the two germline ends. CDR3 length: 13 amino acids. CDR3 bases: TGTGCCAGCAGTGATAACGGACGGAGGGAGCAGTACTTC. It codes for CASSDNGRREQYF.

The table lists this clonotype with a few counts. In DNA, the CDR3 is TGCAGCGTTGAAGGGGGACAGGCCGTTTCTCAGTATTTT. Protein sequence: CSVEGGQAVSQYF. V and J are TRBV29-1 and TRBJ2-3; 8 positions agree with TRBD1. CDR1 and CDR2 from the germline V gene are SQVTM and ANQGSEA. The CDR3 covers 13 residues. Unmatched junction bases numbered 9, after V lost 1 base and J lost 12 bases.